Listed here are 27 T cell receptor beta chains from one sample, sequenced in a study of blood T cell repertoires in COVID-19. Using immunoSEQ multiplex PCR, the repertoire was profiled, and TCRdb retains in-frame clones only, with some absent. The table has about 95,000 clones, 89% seen once. The sequenced sample consisted of peripheral blood. These receptor sequences come from a man aged 50 to 60 with COVID-19, enrolled during active disease.

The gene calls are TRBV10-1 and TRBJ1-2, with TRBD1 matching over 8 bases. Trimming removed 3 bases from V and 8 bases from J; junction bases left unmatched: 14. The CDR3 contains 16 residues. Germline-derived CDR1 and CDR2 are WNHNN and SYGVQD (reference sequence). For the CDR3, the DNA is TGCGCCAGCAGTGAAACTACGACAGGGGACGGAGGCGGCTACACCTTC. Its protein is CASSETTTGDGGGYTF.

The chain uses TRBV7-3 and TRBJ1-1; no firm D call. Germline V CDR1 and CDR2: SGHTA, FQGTGA. CDR3 length: 13 residues. Trimming took off 4 bases at V and 1 base at J, with 7 bases between the two ends. The CDR3, as DNA: TGTGCCAGCAGCTCGGGTCCGAACACTGAAGCTTTCTTT. Amino acid sequence: CASSSGPNTEAFF.

This chain links TRBV29-1 with TRBJ1-3, with D tentatively TRBD1 (6 bases). The length of the CDR3 is 16 residues. Germline V gene lookup returns CDR1 SQVTM and CDR2 ANQGSEA. Trimming removed 6 bases at V and 2 bases at J, with 20 bases between. Here the CDR3 reads CSVADGTLSTGNTIYF. The DNA for the CDR3 is TGCAGCGTAGCCGATGGGACACTTTCTACTGGAAACACCATATATTTT.

The chain joins TRBV5-1 to TRBJ2-3; D unresolved. V was clipped by 2 bases and J by 0 bases, with 7 bases between them. The length of the CDR3 is 14 residues. Germline V gene lookup returns CDR1 SGHRS and CDR2 YFSETQ. Here the CDR3 DNA reads TGCGCCAGCAGCTTAATATCGAGCACAGATACGCAGTATTTT. This codes for CASSLISSTDTQYF.

The rearrangement uses TRBV21-1 and TRBJ1-1; the tabulated D call, TRBD1, remains unverified against the DNA. TRBV21-1 is listed as a pseudogene. The CDR3 length is 15 residues. The CDR3 DNA follows: TGTGCCAGCAGCAAAGAGCCGGGACAGGGATATCAAGCTTTCTTT. Protein: CASSKEPGQGYQAFF.

The chain couples TRBV9 to TRBJ1-3; possibly TRBD1 for D (6 bases). Trimming took off 0 bases at V and 5 bases at J, with 12 bases between the two ends. This CDR3 has 15 amino acids. The V gene's germline CDR1 is SGDLS and CDR2 YYNGEE. The CDR3 bases are TGTGCCAGCAGCGTAGAAGGGCAGGGGAGAAACACCATATATTTT. Its protein product is CASSVEGQGRNTIYF. The full variable domain, rest sourced from reference TRBV9 and TRBJ1-3, is DSGVTQTPKHLITATGQRVTLRCSPRSGDLSVYWYQQSLDQGLQFLIQYYNGEERAKGNILERFSAQQFPDLHSELNLSSLELGDSALYFCASSVEGQGRNTIYFGEGSWLTVV.

The chain carries TRBV6-5 and TRBJ2-7; the D is unclear. V was shortened by 0 bases and J by 2 bases, with 8 bases between the two germline ends. This CDR3 region has 14 residues. CDR1 is MNHEY and CDR2 is SVGAGI in the germline V gene. CDR3: CASSYSSVAYEQYF. CDR3 in DNA: TGTGCCAGCAGTTACTCGTCGGTCGCCTACGAGCAGTACTTC.

The V call is TRBV15, the J call TRBJ2-1; TRBD2 aligns across 12 bases. This CDR3 contains 15 residues. Germline CDR1 is LNHNV and CDR2 is YYDKDF (reference sequence). The ends lost 0 bases at V and 9 bases at J; junction bases unmatched: 3. CDR3 sequence: CATSRDLAGGLEQFF. The CDR3 nucleotides are TGTGCCACCAGCAGAGATCTAGCGGGGGGGCTTGAGCAGTTCTTC.

In DNA, the CDR3 is TGTGCCAGCAGTGAAGCGAGAACAGGGACTAATTCACCCCTCCACTTT. It specifies CASSEARTGTNSPLHF. The chain couples TRBV2 to TRBJ1-6; D is possibly TRBD1 (6 bases). Per germline, CDR1 SNHLY and CDR2 FYNNEI. This CDR3 spans 16 amino acids. V was shortened by 0 bases and J by 6 bases, with 12 bases between the two germline ends. Looking up the rest from reference TRBV2 and TRBJ1-6 gives the full variable domain: EPEVTQTPSHQVTQMGQEVILRCVPISNHLYFYWYRQILGQKVEFLVSFYNNEISEKSEIFDDQFSVERPDGSNFTLKIRSTKLEDSAMYFCASSEARTGTNSPLHFGNGTRLTVT.

J is TRBJ2-7 and V is TRBV19; a weak D match, TRBD1 (6 bases). Per the germline V gene, CDR1 is LNHDA and CDR2 is SQIVND (reference sequence). The CDR3 is made up of 11 amino acids. V was cut by 6 bases and J by 3 bases, with 6 bases left in between. The CDR3 spells CASRGGYEQYF. In nucleotides, the CDR3 is TGTGCCAGTAGAGGGGGCTACGAGCAGTACTTC.

The rearrangement joins TRBV6-5 to TRBJ1-4; 7 nucleotides align to TRBD1. CDR1 MNHEY and CDR2 SVGAGI come from the germline V gene. Trimming at V came to 1 base and at J to 4 bases, leaving 6 bases not matched to a gene. The CDR3 has 16 amino acids. The CDR3 region is CASSYFPGTDNEKLFF. In DNA, the CDR3 is TGTGCCAGCAGTTACTTCCCCGGGACAGATAATGAAAAACTGTTTTTT.

V gene TRBV30 combines with J gene TRBJ1-1; D call uncertain. The CDR3 sequence is 14 residues long. Trimming shortened V by 0 bases and J by 1 base, and 9 bases separated the two germline ends. Germline V lookup: CDR1 GTSNPN, CDR2 SVGIG (reference sequence). The CDR3 DNA reads as TGTGCCTGGAGTGTACACCGAGGGAACACTGAAGCTTTCTTT. It encodes CAWSVHRGNTEAFF.

V gene TRBV30 combines with J gene TRBJ1-2; 9 nucleotides align to TRBD1. The CDR3 runs to 15 residues. Germline V CDR1 and CDR2: GTSNPN, SVGIG (reference sequence). The ends lost 3 bases at V and 8 bases at J; junction bases unmatched: 13. DNA for the CDR3: TGTGCCTGGAGAGCCCCGGACAGGGGTCCCGCGGGCTACACCTTC. Translating it yields CAWRAPDRGPAGYTF.

V is TRBV2 and J is TRBJ2-5; D is possibly TRBD1 (5 bases). Germline V gives CDR1 SNHLY, CDR2 FYNNEI. V lost 2 bases to trimming and J lost 0 bases, with 10 bases between them. The CDR3 is made up of 15 amino acids. The CDR3 reads CASSESRQNQETQYF. The CDR3, as DNA: TGTGCCAGCAGTGAAAGCCGACAGAACCAAGAGACCCAGTACTTC.

J is TRBJ2-1 and V is TRBV5-1; 13 positions match TRBD2. Germline V gene data show CDR1 as SGHRS and CDR2 as YFSETQ. V shed 4 bases and J 10 bases; nucleotides not matched to a gene: 20. The CDR3 contains 19 residues. DNA of the CDR3: TGCGCCAGCAGCCCTATTATGACTAGCGGGGGGACTACCCTCGGCGAGCAGTTCTTC. This translates into CASSPIMTSGGTTLGEQFF.

The rearrangement uses TRBV29-1 and TRBJ1-2; 8 nucleotides match TRBD1. The CDR3 is made up of 13 amino acids. V dropped 5 bases and J dropped 5; count of bases not matched to a gene: 7. Germline CDR1 reads SQVTM; CDR2 reads ANQGSEA. The CDR3 DNA sequence: TGCAGCGTTCCAGGGGGCGATTGGTATGGCTACACCTTC. Encoded protein: CSVPGGDWYGYTF.

The rearrangement joins TRBV19 to TRBJ2-2; D call uncertain. Germline values: CDR1 LNHDA, CDR2 SQIVND (reference sequence). V dropped 3 bases and J dropped 7 bases, with 9 bases sitting between them. The CDR3 is 13 residues long. CDR3 sequence: CASSIVADGELFF. DNA for the CDR3: TGTGCCAGTAGTATTGTGGCGGACGGGGAGCTGTTTTTT.

The chain is built from TRBV18 and TRBJ1-5; 11 bases align to TRBD1. The CDR3 extends over 15 amino acids. Germline-derived CDR1 and CDR2 are KGHSH and LQKENI. Germline trimming cut 2 bases from V and 6 bases from J; bases unmatched to any gene: 3. Written as DNA, the CDR3 is TGTGCCAGCTCACCAGTTGGACAGGGGGCTCAGCCCCAGCATTTT. Translation: CASSPVGQGAQPQHF. Variable domain in full (rest from reference TRBV18 and TRBJ1-5): NAGVMQNPRHLVRRRGQEARLRCSPMKGHSHVYWYRQLPEEGLKFMVYLQKENIIDESGMPKERFSAEFPKEGPSILRIQQVVRGDSAAYFCASSPVGQGAQPQHFGDGTRLSIL.

The J gene is TRBJ2-7, the V gene TRBV9; TRBD2 matches at 9 bases. Trimming cost V 0 bases and J 3 bases; bases outside gene matches: 4. The CDR3 covers 15 residues. The V gene's germline CDR1 is SGDLS and CDR2 YYNGEE. The CDR3, as DNA: TGTGCCAGCAGCGTAGGAAGCGGGGGGTACTACGAGCAGTACTTC. This sequence encodes CASSVGSGGYYEQYF.

CDR3 sequence (DNA): TGTGCCATCAAGGGAGCTAACTATGGCTACACCTTC. This gives the protein CAIKGANYGYTF. The J gene is TRBJ1-2, the V gene TRBV10-3, with D unclear. Trimming stripped 7 bases from V and 0 bases from J, with 6 bases between. The CDR3 has 12 residues. CDR1 and CDR2 from the germline V gene are ENHRY and SYGVKD.

The rearrangement links TRBV3-1 (or the pseudogene TRBV3-2) to TRBJ2-7; 11 nucleotides match TRBD2. This CDR3 is 16 amino acids long. V shed 3 bases and J 0 bases; nucleotides not matched to a gene: 4. Germline lookup yields CDR1 LGHDT and CDR2 YNNKEL (reference sequence). The CDR3 loop reads CASSQGLAASSYEQYF. CDR3 sequence (DNA): TGTGCCAGCAGCCAGGGACTAGCGGCTAGCTCCTACGAGCAGTACTTC.

The chain carries TRBV4-3 and TRBJ1-5, with D possibly matching TRBD1 (6 bases). The V end lost 0 bases, the J end lost 4 bases, and 10 bases lay between the germline ends. This CDR3 has 15 residues. Germline CDR1 is LGHNA and CDR2 is YSLEER. The CDR3 is CASSQDSQGNQPQHF. DNA of the CDR3: TGCGCCAGCAGCCAAGACTCGCAGGGGAATCAGCCCCAGCATTTT.

This clone was seen once. The rearrangement uses TRBV7-9 and TRBJ2-1; TRBD1 matches 10 bases. This CDR3 is 15 amino acids long. The J segment lost 7 bases and the V segment lost 5 bases, leaving 8 bases of the junction unmatched. Per germline, CDR1 SEHNR and CDR2 FQNEAQ (reference sequence). CDR3 nucleotides: TGTGCCAGCAGCCAGGGGACAGGGGTCGGGAATGAGCAGTTCTTC. This sequence encodes CASSQGTGVGNEQFF.

The chain links TRBV18 to TRBJ2-1; possibly TRBD1 for D (5 bases). V lost 0 bases to trimming and J lost 8 bases, with 14 bases between them. The CDR3 totals 15 residues. The germline V gene has CDR1 KGHSH and CDR2 LQKENI. CDR3 in amino acids: CASSPPSSLRDEQFF. CDR3 coding DNA: TGTGCCAGCTCACCACCTTCGAGCCTCAGGGATGAGCAGTTCTTC.

The rearrangement uses TRBV5-1 and TRBJ1-2; a weak D match, TRBD1 (5 bases). Trimming removed 4 bases from V and 4 bases from J, with 20 bases in between. Germline CDR1 and CDR2: SGHRS and YFSETQ. CDR3 length: 16 residues. The CDR3 loop reads CASSTGVGQGGYGYTF. CDR3 coding DNA: TGCGCCAGCAGCACTGGGGTCGGGCAGGGTGGCTATGGCTACACCTTC.

This clone has just one count. CDR3 protein: CASSTLQGREQYF. The CDR3, as DNA: TGTGCCAGCAGTACTTTACAGGGACGCGAGCAGTACTTC. The genes are TRBV12-3 or TRBV12-4 and TRBJ2-7; D might be TRBD1 (6 bases). Deletions cut 5 bases from V and 6 bases from J, with 14 bases between. This CDR3 comprises 13 residues.

The J gene is TRBJ2-3, the V gene TRBV7-6, with 9 bases aligning to TRBD2. CDR3 size: 18 residues. V was clipped by 2 bases and J by 5 bases; unmatched bases: 14. Looked up from germline, CDR1 is SGHVS and CDR2 is FNYEAQ. Here the CDR3 reads CASSLKDPWRGGIDTQYF. The CDR3 DNA reads as TGTGCCAGCAGCTTAAAGGACCCATGGCGGGGGGGCATAGATACGCAGTATTTT.